The 9 T cell receptor beta chains reported below all come from one sample, sequenced in a study of spatial heterogeneity in lung cancer (dated by TCRdb to about 2019). General findings and caveats noted by the study authors: The tumor nonsynonymous mutation count correlated with the number of expanded intratumoral alpha and beta TCRs.

The time point label here, explained by the study, means: sample taken at primary tumor resection. The library came from 5' RACE. For sequencing, a NextSeq 500 was employed. Through fastp at Q25 and MiXCR, TCRdb rebuilt clones from the public reads, retaining in-frame beta chains. CDR3 protein sequences are deduplicated, and each keeps its most common genes and DNA. The sample table contains around 8,600 distinct CDR3 sequences; only one count was recorded for around 6.7% of them. The ten largest make up over 15% of the sample. Antigen specificity for these receptors is unknown. The sequenced sample was lung tumor tissue, obtained at surgery. These receptors were taken from a female donor with early-stage non-small cell lung cancer.

This clonotype is medium-sized in the sample. This chain uses TRBV20-1 with TRBJ2-1, with 14 nucleotides matching TRBD2. This CDR3 comprises 18 residues. Germline CDR1 is DFQATT and CDR2 is SNEGSKA (reference sequence). V lost 3 bases, J lost 8 bases, and 15 bases stayed unmatched. CDR3 in DNA: TGCAGTGCTAGCGGGCCGACTAGCGGGAGGGCCTTAGCCGATGAGCAGTTCTTC. Its translation: CSASGPTSGRALADEQFF.

Many counts were recorded for this clonotype. V and J are TRBV20-1 and TRBJ2-1, with D tentatively TRBD1 (5 bases). V lost 3 bases and J lost 10, with 10 bases in between. Germline-derived CDR1 and CDR2 are DFQATT and SNEGSKA (reference sequence). This CDR3 has 11 residues. The CDR3 region has the DNA TGCAGTGCTAGCGGATGGGGCGAGCAGTTCTTC. Translation: CSASGWGEQFF.

This clonotype was observed a single time. The V call is TRBV5-1, the J call TRBJ2-7; 7 bases are shared with TRBD2. CDR1 and CDR2 from the germline V gene are SGHRS and YFSETQ. The CDR3 is 14 amino acids. J gave up 6 bases and V 0 bases, and 6 bases lay outside the gene matches. CDR3 amino acids: CASSLGEGLSEQYF. CDR3 nucleotides: TGCGCCAGCAGCTTGGGGGAGGGCCTGTCCGAGCAGTACTTC.

This clonotype was found a few times. This chain joins TRBV6-1 and TRBJ1-6; a weak D match, TRBD1 (6 bases). Deletions cut 6 bases from V and 8 bases from J, with 17 bases between. CDR3 length: 15 residues. Germline V gene data show CDR1 as MNHNS and CDR2 as SASEGT. CDR3 loop: CASREPTGPHSPLHF. CDR3 nucleotides: TGTGCCAGCAGAGAACCTACAGGGCCCCATTCACCCCTCCACTTT.

Relative to its sample, this clonotype is medium-sized (0.01 to 0.1%). The V gene is TRBV9, the J gene TRBJ1-6; 7 bases are shared with TRBD1. This CDR3 is built from 19 residues. Per the germline V gene, CDR1 is SGDLS and CDR2 is YYNGEE. J lost 3 bases, V lost 0 bases, and 12 bases had no gene match. CDR3 amino acids: CASSVVPRLGQCYNSPLHF. The CDR3 nucleotides read TGTGCCAGCAGCGTAGTCCCCCGATTGGGACAGTGCTATAATTCACCCCTCCACTTT. The whole variable domain, filled in from reference TRBV9 and TRBJ1-6, reads DSGVTQTPKHLITATGQRVTLRCSPRSGDLSVYWYQQSLDQGLQFLIQYYNGEERAKGNILERFSAQQFPDLHSELNLSSLELGDSALYFCASSVVPRLGQCYNSPLHFGNGTRLTVT.

This clonotype has more than one count but fewer than ten. A much bigger clone sits one base away, suggesting this may be a read error. The chain links TRBV10-3 to TRBJ2-2; a weak D match, TRBD1 (6 bases). CDR1 is ENHRY, CDR2 SYGVKD, per germline. The CDR3 runs to 15 residues. As DNA, the CDR3 is TGTGTCATCACCGGACAGTCGGCTGGTACCGGGGAGCTGTTTTTT. This encodes CVITGQSAGTGELFF.

The rearrangement links TRBV20-1 to TRBJ2-5, with a tentative D call TRBD2 (5 bases). The CDR3 totals 15 residues. V gave up 0 bases and J gave up 2 bases, with 13 bases separating them. The germline gives CDR1 DFQATT, CDR2 SNEGSKA (reference sequence). The CDR3 sequence: CSARDLRGRQETQYF. CDR3 in DNA: TGCAGTGCTAGAGACCTCCGAGGGCGACAAGAGACCCAGTACTTC.

In this sample, this clonotype is medium-sized. The chain has TRBV2 and TRBJ2-7, with D unclear. The CDR3 loop spans 15 amino acids. Trimming cost V 1 base and J 2 bases, with 12 bases left between them. From germline, CDR1 is SNHLY and CDR2 FYNNEI. The CDR3 nucleotides read TGTGCCAGCAGTGAAGGGGTAGTCACAACCTACGAGCAGTACTTC. It encodes CASSEGVVTTYEQYF.

This clonotype occurred many times. The rearrangement links TRBV12-3 or TRBV12-4 to TRBJ1-3; D gene unclear. This CDR3 has 14 amino acids. V was shortened by 4 bases and J by 0 bases, with 7 bases between the two germline ends. CDR3 loop: CASSSWASGNTIYF. The DNA for the CDR3 is TGTGCCAGCAGTTCGTGGGCCTCTGGAAACACCATATATTTT.